This paragraph reports one TCR beta chain. No antigen is known for it. This record comes from a study of T cell responses to AZD1222 COVID-19 vaccine. Points from the study as a whole: Repertoires were sampled only after the peak T cell response.

TCRdb keeps only in-frame clones here, not all; method: immunoSEQ multiplex PCR. The profile shows 35,000 to 50,000 clones, over 75% of them singletons. Germline V gene lookup returns CDR1 LGHNA and CDR2 YNFKEQ. The CDR3 is 16 residues long. Trimming cost V 1 base and J 4 bases; bases outside gene matches: 6. V and J are TRBV4-2 and TRBJ2-7; 11 bases align to TRBD2. This sample comprised peripheral blood, obtained 28 days after the second dose of the MenACWY control vaccine. This sequence was found in an adult who received the MenACWY meningococcal vaccine as a control. The CDR3 here is CASSQGLAGPTYEQYF. The CDR3 DNA reads TGTGCCAGCAGCCAAGGACTAGCGGGACCCACGTACGAGCAGTACTTC.